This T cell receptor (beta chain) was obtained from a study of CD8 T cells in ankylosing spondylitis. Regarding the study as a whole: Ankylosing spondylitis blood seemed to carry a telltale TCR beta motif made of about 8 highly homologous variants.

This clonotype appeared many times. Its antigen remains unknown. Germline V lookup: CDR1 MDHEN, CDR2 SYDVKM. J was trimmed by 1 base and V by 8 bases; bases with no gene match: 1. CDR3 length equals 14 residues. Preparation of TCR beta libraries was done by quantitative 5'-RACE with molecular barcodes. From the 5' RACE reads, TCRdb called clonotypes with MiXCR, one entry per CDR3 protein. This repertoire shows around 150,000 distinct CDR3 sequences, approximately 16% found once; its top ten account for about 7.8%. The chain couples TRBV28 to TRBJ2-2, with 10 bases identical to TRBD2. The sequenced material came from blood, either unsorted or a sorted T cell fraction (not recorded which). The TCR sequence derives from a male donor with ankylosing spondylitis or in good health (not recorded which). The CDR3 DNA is TGTGCCAGCTTAGCGGGAGGGAACACCGGGGAGCTGTTTTTT. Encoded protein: CASLAGGNTGELFF.